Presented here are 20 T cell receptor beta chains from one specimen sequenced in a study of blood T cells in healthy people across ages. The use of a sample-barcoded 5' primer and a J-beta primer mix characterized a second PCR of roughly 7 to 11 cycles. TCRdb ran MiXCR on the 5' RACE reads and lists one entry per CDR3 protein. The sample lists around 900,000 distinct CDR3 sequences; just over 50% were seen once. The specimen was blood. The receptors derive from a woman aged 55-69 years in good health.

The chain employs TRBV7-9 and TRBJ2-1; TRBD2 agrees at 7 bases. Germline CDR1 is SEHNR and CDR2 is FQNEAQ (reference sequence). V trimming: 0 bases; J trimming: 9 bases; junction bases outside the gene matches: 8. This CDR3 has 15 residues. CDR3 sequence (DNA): TGTGCCAGCAGCTTAGCGGGAGGGCCAGGGAGTGAGCAGTTCTTC. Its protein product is CASSLAGGPGSEQFF.

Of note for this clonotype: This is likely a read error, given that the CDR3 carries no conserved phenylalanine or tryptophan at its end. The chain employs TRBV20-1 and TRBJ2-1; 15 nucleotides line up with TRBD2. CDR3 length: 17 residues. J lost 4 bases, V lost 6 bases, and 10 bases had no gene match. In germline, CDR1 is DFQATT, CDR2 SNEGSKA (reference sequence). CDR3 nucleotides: TGCAGTGCCCAGGGTATCGGGACTAGCGGGAGGTACAATGAGCAGTTCTTA. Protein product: CSAQGIGTSGRYNEQFL.

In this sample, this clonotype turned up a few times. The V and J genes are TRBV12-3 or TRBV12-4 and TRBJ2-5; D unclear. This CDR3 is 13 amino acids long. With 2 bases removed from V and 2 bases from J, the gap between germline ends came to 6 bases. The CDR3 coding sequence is TGTGCCAGCAGTTTACCCTGGCAAGAGACCCAGTACTTC. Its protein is CASSLPWQETQYF.

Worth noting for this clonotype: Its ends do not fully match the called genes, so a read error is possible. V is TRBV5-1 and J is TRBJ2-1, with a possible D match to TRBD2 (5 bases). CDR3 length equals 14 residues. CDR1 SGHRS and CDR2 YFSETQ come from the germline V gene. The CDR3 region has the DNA TGCGCCAGTAACTCCTGGAGCGGATACAATAAGCAGTTCTTC. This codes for CASNSWSGYNKQFF.

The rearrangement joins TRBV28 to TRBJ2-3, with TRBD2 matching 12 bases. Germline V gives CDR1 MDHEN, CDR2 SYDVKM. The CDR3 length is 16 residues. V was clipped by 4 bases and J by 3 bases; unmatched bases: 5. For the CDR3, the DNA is TGTGCCAGCAGTTCCGCGACTAGCGGGAGAACAGATACGCAGTATTTT. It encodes CASSSATSGRTDTQYF.

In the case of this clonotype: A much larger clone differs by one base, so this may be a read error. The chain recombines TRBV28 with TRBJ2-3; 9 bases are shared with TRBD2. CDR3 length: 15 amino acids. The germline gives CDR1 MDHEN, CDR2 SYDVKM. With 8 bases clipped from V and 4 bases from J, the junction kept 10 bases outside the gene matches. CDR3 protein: CASHPRGRVADTQYF. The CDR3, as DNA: TGTGCCAGCCATCCCCGCGGGAGGGTGGCAGATACGCAGTATTTT.

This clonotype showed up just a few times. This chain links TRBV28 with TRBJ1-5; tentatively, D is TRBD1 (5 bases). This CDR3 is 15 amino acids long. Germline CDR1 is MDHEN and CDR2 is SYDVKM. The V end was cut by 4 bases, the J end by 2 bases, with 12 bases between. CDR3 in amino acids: CASSYGGGGNQPQHF. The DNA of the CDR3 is TGTGCCAGCAGTTACGGGGGGGGTGGCAATCAGCCCCAGCATTTT.

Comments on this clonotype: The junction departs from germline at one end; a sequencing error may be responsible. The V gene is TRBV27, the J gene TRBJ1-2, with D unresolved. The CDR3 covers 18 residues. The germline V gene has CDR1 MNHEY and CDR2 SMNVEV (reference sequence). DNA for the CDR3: TGTGCCAGCAGTTTTAGCCGCCGCTTTCCAGCAGCCAACTGTGGCTACACCTTC. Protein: CASSFSRRFPAANCGYTF.

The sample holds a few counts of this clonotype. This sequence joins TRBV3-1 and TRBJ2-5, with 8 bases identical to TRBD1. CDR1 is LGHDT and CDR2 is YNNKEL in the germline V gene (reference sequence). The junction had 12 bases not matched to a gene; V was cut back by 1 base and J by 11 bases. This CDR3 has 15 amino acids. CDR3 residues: CASSQALYRGVEQYF. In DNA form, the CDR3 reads TGTGCCAGCAGCCAAGCCCTGTACAGGGGGGTTGAGCAGTACTTC.

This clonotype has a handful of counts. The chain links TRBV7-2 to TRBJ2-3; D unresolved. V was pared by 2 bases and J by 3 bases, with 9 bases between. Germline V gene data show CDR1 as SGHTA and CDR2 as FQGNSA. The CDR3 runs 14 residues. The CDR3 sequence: CASSLIGETDTQYF. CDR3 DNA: TGTGCCAGCAGCTTAATTGGCGAAACAGATACGCAGTATTTT.

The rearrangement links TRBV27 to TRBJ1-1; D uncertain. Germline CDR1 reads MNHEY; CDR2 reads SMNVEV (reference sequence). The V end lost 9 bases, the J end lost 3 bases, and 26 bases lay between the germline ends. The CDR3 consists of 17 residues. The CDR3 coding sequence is TGTGCCAGAAAGATACCGGGCCGATTAAAAGGATACACTGAAGCTTTCTTT. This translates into CARKIPGRLKGYTEAFF.

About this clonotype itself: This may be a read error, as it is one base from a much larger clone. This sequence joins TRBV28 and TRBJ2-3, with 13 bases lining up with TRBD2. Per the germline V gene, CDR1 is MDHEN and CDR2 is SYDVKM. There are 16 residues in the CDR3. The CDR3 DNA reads TGTGCCAACAGTCCCCGACTAGCGGGAGGTCCAGATACGCAGTATTTT. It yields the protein CANSPRLAGGPDTQYF.

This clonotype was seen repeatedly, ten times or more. This CDR3 is CASSLSSGRATETQYF. The CDR3 nucleotides read TGTGCCAGCAGCTTGAGTAGCGGGAGGGCTACGGAGACCCAGTACTTC. The rearrangement joins TRBV7-9 to TRBJ2-5; 11 nucleotides align to TRBD2. Trimming cost V 3 bases and J 5 bases; bases outside gene matches: 8. There are 16 residues in the CDR3. CDR1 SEHNR and CDR2 FQNEAQ come from the germline V gene (reference sequence).

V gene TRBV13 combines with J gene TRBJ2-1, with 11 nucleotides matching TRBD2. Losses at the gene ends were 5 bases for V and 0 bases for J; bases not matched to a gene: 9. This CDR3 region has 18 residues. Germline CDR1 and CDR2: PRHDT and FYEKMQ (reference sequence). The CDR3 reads CASSLGLAVGSSYNEQFF. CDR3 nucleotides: TGTGCCAGCAGCCTGGGACTAGCGGTTGGGAGCTCCTACAATGAGCAGTTCTTC.

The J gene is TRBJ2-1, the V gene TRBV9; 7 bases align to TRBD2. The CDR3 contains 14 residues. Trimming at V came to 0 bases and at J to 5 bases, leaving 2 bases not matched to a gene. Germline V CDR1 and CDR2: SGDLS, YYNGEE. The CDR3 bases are TGTGCCAGCAGCGTAGAGGGAGGGAACAATGAGCAGTTCTTC. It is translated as CASSVEGGNNEQFF.

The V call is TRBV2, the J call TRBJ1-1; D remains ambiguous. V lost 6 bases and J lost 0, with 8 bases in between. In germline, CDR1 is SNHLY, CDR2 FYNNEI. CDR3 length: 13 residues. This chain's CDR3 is CASRDDMNTEAFF. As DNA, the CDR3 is TGTGCCAGCAGGGATGATATGAACACTGAAGCTTTCTTT.

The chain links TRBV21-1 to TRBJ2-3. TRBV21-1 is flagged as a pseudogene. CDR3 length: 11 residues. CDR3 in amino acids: CARKVTDTQYF. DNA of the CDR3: TGTGCCAGAAAGGTCACAGATACGCAGTATTTT.

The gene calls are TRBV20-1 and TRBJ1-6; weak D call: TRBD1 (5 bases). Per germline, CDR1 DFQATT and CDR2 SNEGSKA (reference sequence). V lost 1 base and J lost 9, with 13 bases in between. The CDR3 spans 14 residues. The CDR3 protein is CSARATVWSSPLHF. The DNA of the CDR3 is TGCAGTGCTAGAGCGACAGTTTGGAGTTCACCCCTCCACTTT.

The CDR3 DNA sequence: TGCAGTGCCACCGGGACTACCTACGAGCAGTACTTC. It yields the protein CSATGTTYEQYF. The chain links TRBV20-1 to TRBJ2-5; 7 bases are a match to TRBD2. The closer fit of TRBJ2-7 to the DNA end suggests the J call may be wrong. CDR1 DFQATT and CDR2 SNEGSKA come from the germline V gene (reference sequence). The CDR3 has 12 amino acids.

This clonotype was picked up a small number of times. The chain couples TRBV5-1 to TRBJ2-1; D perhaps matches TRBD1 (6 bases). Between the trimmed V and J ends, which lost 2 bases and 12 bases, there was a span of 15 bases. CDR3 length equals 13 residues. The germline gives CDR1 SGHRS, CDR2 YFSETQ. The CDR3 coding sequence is TGCGCCAGCAGCTTAAGGGGGTTGGAAGGGCAGTTCTTC. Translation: CASSLRGLEGQFF.